The 12 T cell receptor beta chains below come from one sample, sequenced in a study of blood T cell repertoires in COVID-19. Assay: immunoSEQ multiplex PCR; the TCRdb copy retains only in-frame clones and omits some. The sample gives roughly 100,000 clones, 70% to 90% of which show up once; over 2% is in the top ten. Sequenced input: peripheral blood. Every receptor here comes from a man aged 45-60 years with active COVID-19.

This clone has just one count. The chain couples TRBV2 to TRBJ2-5, with TRBD2 matching 10 bases. After removal of 5 bases from V and 5 bases from J, the junction contained 8 bases not matched to a gene. From germline, CDR1 is SNHLY and CDR2 FYNNEI. CDR3 length equals 15 residues. CDR3 bases: TGTGCCAGCAGTTTTAGCGGGGGGATCGGTGAGACCCAGTACTTC. This gives the protein CASSFSGGIGETQYF. Supplemented by reference TRBV2 and TRBJ2-5, the full variable domain reads EPEVTQTPSHQVTQMGQEVILRCVPISNHLYFYWYRQILGQKVEFLVSFYNNEISEKSEIFDDQFSVERPDGSNFTLKIRSTKLEDSAMYFCASSFSGGIGETQYFGPGTRLLVL.

V gene TRBV12-5 combines with J gene TRBJ1-3; D remains ambiguous. V lost 1 base, J lost 2 bases, and 9 bases lay in between. The germline V gene encodes CDR1 LGHNT and CDR2 FRNRAP. The CDR3 is 15 residues long. CDR3 residues: CASGLAAGAGNTIYF. The CDR3 DNA reads TGTGCTAGTGGTTTGGCGGCGGGCGCTGGAAACACCATATATTTT.

This clone turned up a few times. The CDR3 sequence is CASSSRGHSYEQYF. In nucleotides, the CDR3 is TGTGCCAGCAGTAGCCGGGGACACTCTTACGAGCAGTACTTC. The chain carries TRBV6-5 and TRBJ2-7; a possible D gene is TRBD1 (6 bases). CDR3 length: 14 amino acids. Looked up from germline, CDR1 is MNHEY and CDR2 is SVGAGI. V was clipped by 5 bases and J by 4 bases, with 15 bases between them.

The V gene is TRBV5-1, the J gene TRBJ2-3; 7 nucleotides line up with TRBD2. The V segment lost 4 bases and the J segment 2 bases; nucleotides outside the gene matches: 10. This CDR3 has 16 residues. Germline lookup yields CDR1 SGHRS and CDR2 YFSETQ. The chain's CDR3 is CASSPAGLAITDTQYF. The CDR3 DNA follows: TGCGCCAGCAGCCCAGCGGGACTTGCAATCACAGATACGCAGTATTTT.

The chain carries TRBV9 and TRBJ1-1; no clear D. Trimming left V 5 bases short and J 4 bases short, with 12 bases between. This CDR3 spans 13 amino acids. CDR1 is SGDLS, CDR2 YYNGEE, per germline. CDR3 coding DNA: TGTGCCAGCAGGCCGAACCCGGGCACTGAAGCTTTCTTT. Protein product: CASRPNPGTEAFF.

The chain has TRBV15 and TRBJ1-2; 9 nucleotides line up with TRBD1. V shed 0 bases, J shed 2 bases, and the junction held 1 base outside the gene matches. This CDR3 has 15 residues. Per the germline V gene, CDR1 is LNHNV and CDR2 is YYDKDF (reference sequence). CDR3 loop: CATSREQGANYGYTF. The CDR3 nucleotides read TGTGCCACCAGCAGAGAACAGGGGGCCAACTATGGCTACACCTTC. The full variable domain, its missing parts supplied by reference TRBV15 and TRBJ1-2, is DAMVIQNPRYQVTQFGKPVTLSCSQTLNHNVMYWYQQKSSQAPKLLFHYYDKDFNNEADTPDNFQSRRPNTSFCFLDIRSPGLGDTAMYLCATSREQGANYGYTFGSGTRLTVV.

J is TRBJ1-5 and V is TRBV12-3 or TRBV12-4; TRBD1 matches 9 bases. This CDR3 has 13 amino acids. Unmatched junction bases numbered 0, after V lost 5 bases and J lost 4 bases. In nucleotides, the CDR3 is TGTGCCAGCAGTGACAGGGGGAATCAGCCCCAGCATTTT. Protein: CASSDRGNQPQHF.

V and J are TRBV6-5 and TRBJ2-7; TRBD2 might be the D (6 bases). The CDR3 runs to 12 residues. Germline CDR1 MNHEY, CDR2 SVGAGI. With 10 bases removed from V and 8 bases from J, the gap between germline ends came to 18 bases. CDR3 in DNA: TGTGCCACCCCGGGACTGGGCCTCAAGCAGTACTTC. Translated: CATPGLGLKQYF.

The chain links TRBV6-2 or TRBV6-3 to TRBJ1-2, with D perhaps matching TRBD1 (5 bases). V lost 5 bases to trimming and J lost 4 bases, with 11 bases between them. Germline CDR1 is MNHEY and CDR2 is SVGEGT. The CDR3 has 13 residues. CDR3: CASSRGITYGYTF. The CDR3 bases are TGTGCCAGCAGTCGGGGGATCACCTATGGCTACACCTTC.

This chain links TRBV7-9 with TRBJ1-4, with D perhaps TRBD1 (6 bases). CDR3 length: 15 residues. Between the trimmed V and J ends, which lost 5 bases and 4 bases, there was a span of 14 bases. The germline V gene encodes CDR1 SEHNR and CDR2 FQNEAQ (reference sequence). For the CDR3, the DNA is TGTGCCAGCAGCCCCCAGGGGAGTAGTAATGAAAAACTGTTTTTT. Translating gives CASSPQGSSNEKLFF.

On this clone itself: An end of the junction does not agree with germline; a read error may underlie this. The chain combines TRBV7-7 with TRBJ2-5; D not certain. This CDR3 is 13 amino acids long. Germline-derived CDR1 and CDR2 are SSHAT and FNYEAQ (reference sequence). The CDR3 nucleotides read TGTGCTAGCAGCTTAGGAGCGAGGGAGACCCAGTACTTC. Its translation is CASSLGARETQYF.

This clone was recorded a few times. This chain joins TRBV7-9 and TRBJ2-7, with a tentative D call TRBD2 (5 bases). Deletions cut 2 bases from V and 6 bases from J, with 11 bases between. The CDR3 totals 13 residues. CDR1 is SEHNR, CDR2 FQNEAQ, per germline (reference sequence). The CDR3 sequence: CASSLNPGGEQYF. The CDR3 DNA is TGTGCCAGCAGCTTAAACCCTGGAGGCGAGCAGTACTTC.